Following are 28 T cell receptor beta chains from one sample sequenced in a study of shared clonotypes between healthy human individuals. Using immunoSEQ multiplex PCR, the repertoire was profiled, and TCRdb retains in-frame clones only, with some absent. The repertoire holds roughly 86,000 clones, with 60% to 70% as singletons. The source material was memory CD8+ T cells sorted from blood. The sample's subset: CD45RO+ cells pooled with CCR7-negative TemRA cells. The source of these receptors is a man aged 25 to 40 in good health.

This sequence joins TRBV7-9 and TRBJ1-2, with D unclear. V lost 5 bases to trimming and J lost 4 bases, with 8 bases between them. The CDR3 runs 12 residues. Per germline, CDR1 SEHNR and CDR2 FQNEAQ (reference sequence). In DNA, the CDR3 is TGTGCCAGCAGCCCAGATGGCTATGGCTACACCTTC. Protein sequence: CASSPDGYGYTF.

Notes on this clone: Since a much larger clone is just one base distant, this may be a read error. J is TRBJ1-2 and V is TRBV28, with D unclear. The germline V gene has CDR1 MDHEN and CDR2 SYDVKM. The CDR3 contains 11 residues. The CDR3 nucleotides are TGTGTCAGCAGTATTTACTATGGCTACACCTTC. Its translation is CVSSIYYGYTF.

The chain uses TRBV27 and TRBJ2-4; D is unclear. CDR1 and CDR2 from the germline V gene are MNHEY and SMNVEV (reference sequence). This CDR3 spans 15 amino acids. Trimming pared 5 bases from V and 4 bases from J, leaving 15 bases between. The CDR3 nucleotides are TGTGCCAGCAGTCCCGCCTATGACGGAAAAAACATTCAGTACTTC. It is translated as CASSPAYDGKNIQYF.

The chain couples TRBV6-5 to TRBJ1-2, with TRBD1 identical over 8 bases. This CDR3 comprises 15 residues. The V and J ends lost 4 bases and 7 bases, in that order; junction bases with no gene match: 11. Germline lookup yields CDR1 MNHEY and CDR2 SVGAGI. The CDR3: CASSSPDRGARGYTF. The CDR3 nucleotides are TGTGCCAGCAGTTCCCCCGACAGGGGCGCTCGTGGCTACACCTTC.

The gene calls are TRBV13 and TRBJ2-7; D may be TRBD1 (5 bases). V was clipped by 5 bases and J by 3 bases, with 8 bases between them. This CDR3 has 12 residues. In germline, CDR1 is PRHDT, CDR2 FYEKMQ (reference sequence). CDR3 residues: CASSPQGYEQYF. The CDR3 coding sequence is TGTGCCAGCAGCCCCCAGGGCTACGAGCAGTACTTC.

This clone was seen ten or more times. The rearrangement joins TRBV5-1 to TRBJ2-3; 10 bases agree with TRBD1. Germline CDR1 reads SGHRS; CDR2 reads YFSETQ. This CDR3 spans 14 amino acids. With 3 bases clipped from V and 4 bases from J, the junction kept 2 bases outside the gene matches. The chain's CDR3 is CASSSGQGADTQYF. Here the CDR3 DNA reads TGCGCCAGCAGCTCCGGACAGGGGGCAGATACGCAGTATTTT.

The J gene is TRBJ2-5, the V gene TRBV30, with 7 nucleotides matching TRBD1. Looked up from germline, CDR1 is GTSNPN and CDR2 is SVGIG (reference sequence). CDR3 length equals 15 residues. The V gene end was trimmed by 5 bases and the J gene end by 4 bases; junction bases not matched to a gene: 13. CDR3 residues: CAWSPPTGSLETQYF. The CDR3 nucleotides read TGTGCCTGGTCACCCCCGACAGGGTCTCTAGAGACCCAGTACTTC.

Here the CDR3 reads CASSVTRQGHQPQHF. The DNA for the CDR3 is TGTGCCAGCAGTGTAACGCGACAGGGACATCAGCCCCAGCATTTT. V gene TRBV2 combines with J gene TRBJ1-5, with TRBD1 matching 7 bases. The V gene end was trimmed by 4 bases and the J gene end by 5 bases; junction bases not matched to a gene: 8. Germline CDR1 and CDR2: SNHLY and FYNNEI. This CDR3 comprises 15 residues. Looking up the rest from reference TRBV2 and TRBJ1-5 gives the full variable domain: EPEVTQTPSHQVTQMGQEVILRCVPISNHLYFYWYRQILGQKVEFLVSFYNNEISEKSEIFDDQFSVERPDGSNFTLKIRSTKLEDSAMYFCASSVTRQGHQPQHFGDGTRLSIL.

This sequence joins TRBV10-3 and TRBJ2-4; D not certain. The V gene lost 6 bases and the J gene lost 9 bases, with 9 bases spanning the gap. Germline V gene lookup returns CDR1 ENHRY and CDR2 SYGVKD. The CDR3 is 11 residues long. CDR3 protein: CAIRVGVIQYF. DNA for the CDR3: TGTGCCATCAGAGTTGGGGTCATTCAGTACTTC.

This rearrangement joins TRBV7-9 to TRBJ1-2; D is unclear. The germline gives CDR1 SEHNR, CDR2 FQNEAQ (reference sequence). Trimming shortened V by 5 bases and J by 3 bases, and 13 bases separated the two germline ends. The CDR3 covers 14 residues. This chain's CDR3 is CASSQASSDYGYTF. The CDR3 DNA is TGTGCCAGCAGCCAGGCTAGCTCGGACTATGGCTACACCTTC.

The genes are TRBV11-2 and TRBJ2-7; the match to TRBD2 covers 14 bases. The CDR3 consists of 13 residues. The V gene's germline CDR1 is SGHAT and CDR2 FQNNGV. V was clipped by 7 bases and J by 7 bases; unmatched bases: 3. The CDR3 sequence: CASIGLAGGEQYF. The CDR3 DNA follows: TGTGCCAGCATAGGACTAGCGGGAGGAGAGCAGTACTTC.

V gene TRBV9 combines with J gene TRBJ2-7, with D maybe TRBD1 (6 bases). In germline, CDR1 is SGDLS, CDR2 YYNGEE. This CDR3 comprises 12 residues. V shed 3 bases and J shed 9 bases, with 13 bases lying between them. The CDR3 reads CASSEGTTVQYF. The CDR3, as DNA: TGTGCCAGCAGCGAGGGGACAACTGTGCAGTACTTC.

The chain employs TRBV7-2 and TRBJ2-3; maybe TRBD1 (5 bases). Between the trimmed V and J ends, which lost 4 bases and 2 bases, there was a span of 13 bases. The CDR3 contains 15 residues. Germline V gene data show CDR1 as SGHTA and CDR2 as FQGNSA. In nucleotides, the CDR3 is TGTGCCAGCAGCTATGGGGCTGCTGACACAGATACGCAGTATTTT. Protein product: CASSYGAADTDTQYF. The entire variable domain, with the rest obtained from reference TRBV7-2 and TRBJ2-3, is as follows: GAGVSQSPSNKVTEKGKDVELRCDPISGHTALYWYRQSLGQGLEFLIYFQGNSAPDKSGLPSDRFSAERTGGSVSTLTIQRTQQEDSAVYLCASSYGAADTDTQYFGPGTRLTVL.

This clone showed up just once. CDR3 residues: CASSHGPLTNTGELFF. CDR3 DNA: TGCGCCAGCAGCCATGGACCGCTTACGAACACCGGGGAGCTGTTTTTT. The genes are TRBV4-1 and TRBJ2-2; D ambiguous. The CDR3 contains 16 residues. Germline V gene lookup returns CDR1 MGHRA and CDR2 YSYEKL. Trimming took off 3 bases at V and 0 bases at J, with 11 bases between the two ends.

The J gene is TRBJ2-1, the V gene TRBV7-6; possible D gene TRBD1, 6 bases. Trimming removed 2 bases at V and 6 bases at J, with 14 bases between. The CDR3 covers 15 residues. From germline, CDR1 is SGHVS and CDR2 FNYEAQ. This CDR3 reads CASSLTAGEGNEQFF. The DNA for the CDR3 is TGTGCCAGCAGCTTAACCGCAGGGGAAGGCAATGAGCAGTTCTTC.

The chain combines TRBV28 with TRBJ2-7; the match to TRBD2 covers 11 bases. Losses at the gene ends were 6 bases for V and 3 bases for J; bases not matched to a gene: 13. The germline CDR1 and CDR2 sequences are MDHEN and SYDVKM. The CDR3 is 17 amino acids. The CDR3 reads CASSPPFGTSGDYEQYF. The CDR3 nucleotides are TGTGCCAGCAGCCCACCCTTCGGGACTAGCGGTGACTACGAGCAGTACTTC.

V is TRBV7-2 and J is TRBJ2-2; 8 bases align to TRBD1. Germline V lookup: CDR1 SGHTA, CDR2 FQGNSA. The V segment lost 6 bases and the J segment 4 bases; nucleotides outside the gene matches: 10. The CDR3 extends over 16 amino acids. The CDR3 bases are TGTGCCAGCAGACGAGGACAGGGCGTGAGCACCGGGGAGCTGTTTTTT. Amino acid sequence: CASRRGQGVSTGELFF.

The V call is TRBV28, the J call TRBJ1-5, with TRBD1 matching 8 bases. The CDR3 spans 14 residues. Germline V gene sequence: CDR1 MDHEN, CDR2 SYDVKM. V gave up 6 bases and J gave up 5 bases; unmatched junction bases: 6. The CDR3 nucleotides read TGTGCCAGCAGCTCGACAGGGGATCATCAGCCCCAGCATTTT. Its translation: CASSSTGDHQPQHF.

This clone was picked up a small number of times. The chain links TRBV7-9 to TRBJ2-5; D may be TRBD1 (6 bases). The CDR3 covers 14 residues. V was trimmed by 0 bases and J by 1 base, leaving 6 bases between them. The germline CDR1 and CDR2 sequences are SEHNR and FQNEAQ (reference sequence). CDR3 region: CASSLAGGQETQYF. The CDR3 DNA sequence: TGTGCCAGCAGCTTAGCAGGGGGCCAAGAGACCCAGTACTTC.

Only a few counts were recorded for this clone. This chain connects TRBV18 to TRBJ2-1; D unresolved. V was pared by 1 base and J by 6 bases, with 10 bases between. The CDR3 is 14 amino acids. From germline, CDR1 is KGHSH and CDR2 LQKENI. This CDR3 is CASSPQPSANEQFF. The CDR3 coding sequence is TGTGCCAGCTCACCACAACCATCGGCCAATGAGCAGTTCTTC.

Comments on this clone: This likely traces to a read error, being one base from a far larger clone. J is TRBJ2-1 and V is TRBV7-9, with a weak D call TRBD2 (5 bases). The CDR3 length is 14 residues. Per the germline V gene, CDR1 is SEHNR and CDR2 is FQNEAQ (reference sequence). In DNA, the CDR3 is TGTGCCAGCAACTTAGACGGACTTCACAATGAGCAGTTCTTC. This codes for CASNLDGLHNEQFF.

The V and J genes are TRBV5-6 and TRBJ2-1; no definite D call. Germline values: CDR1 SGHDT, CDR2 YYEEEE. Trimming removed 0 bases at V and 8 bases at J, with 15 bases between. The CDR3 covers 15 residues. As DNA, the CDR3 is TGTGCCAGCAGCTTGGTGGGAAAATTTAACGATGAGCAGTTCTTC. Its protein is CASSLVGKFNDEQFF.

V is TRBV11-1 and J is TRBJ1-4; 9 bases fit TRBD1. V was pared by 5 bases and J by 7 bases, with 5 bases of the junction left unmatched. Germline V CDR1 and CDR2: SGHAT, FQDESV (reference sequence). This CDR3 has 14 residues. Written as DNA, the CDR3 is TGTGCCAGCAGCGCGGGACAGGGTGGTGAAAAACTGTTTTTT. Protein: CASSAGQGGEKLFF.

This chain connects TRBV11-3 to TRBJ2-1; 9 bases line up with TRBD2. The CDR3 runs to 17 residues. V shed 3 bases and J 8 bases; nucleotides not matched to a gene: 14. Germline values: CDR1 SGHNT, CDR2 YENEEA. CDR3 bases: TGTGCCAGCAGCTTGGGACTAGCTTACGAAAGTGGCGATGAGCAGTTCTTC. Translation gives CASSLGLAYESGDEQFF.

Concerning this clone itself: Different DNA sequences within this sample yield the same CDR3. The chain recombines TRBV28 with TRBJ2-7, with TRBD1 matching 8 bases. The CDR3 spans 15 residues. Trimming cost V 5 bases and J 0 bases; bases outside gene matches: 6. Germline CDR1 is MDHEN and CDR2 is SYDVKM. This CDR3 reads CASSPWTGSSYEQYF. CDR3 in DNA: TGTGCCAGCAGTCCATGGACAGGGAGCTCCTACGAGCAGTACTTC.

The chain links TRBV7-6 to TRBJ1-3, with D perhaps matching TRBD1 (5 bases). The germline V and J ends were trimmed by 1 base and 1 base, with 5 bases remaining between them. Germline CDR1 is SGHVS and CDR2 is FNYEAQ. CDR3 length equals 14 residues. The CDR3: CASSLGGSGNTIYF. In nucleotides, the CDR3 is TGTGCCAGCAGCTTAGGGGGGTCTGGAAACACCATATATTTT.

This clone appeared a few times. V and J are TRBV6-1 and TRBJ1-1; D is unclear. The V end lost 2 bases, the J end lost 2 bases, and 3 bases lay between the germline ends. Germline V gene sequence: CDR1 MNHNS, CDR2 SASEGT. The CDR3 has 12 amino acids. For the CDR3, the DNA is TGTGCCAGCAGTGAATATAACACTGAAGCTTTCTTT. Amino acid sequence: CASSEYNTEAFF.

The chain employs TRBV20-1 and TRBJ2-5; D not certain. The CDR3 runs 11 residues. Trimming took 0 bases from V and 5 from J, leaving 4 bases between them. Germline values: CDR1 DFQATT, CDR2 SNEGSKA (reference sequence). The CDR3 here is CSARDYETQYF. The CDR3, as DNA: TGCAGTGCTAGAGATTATGAGACCCAGTACTTC.